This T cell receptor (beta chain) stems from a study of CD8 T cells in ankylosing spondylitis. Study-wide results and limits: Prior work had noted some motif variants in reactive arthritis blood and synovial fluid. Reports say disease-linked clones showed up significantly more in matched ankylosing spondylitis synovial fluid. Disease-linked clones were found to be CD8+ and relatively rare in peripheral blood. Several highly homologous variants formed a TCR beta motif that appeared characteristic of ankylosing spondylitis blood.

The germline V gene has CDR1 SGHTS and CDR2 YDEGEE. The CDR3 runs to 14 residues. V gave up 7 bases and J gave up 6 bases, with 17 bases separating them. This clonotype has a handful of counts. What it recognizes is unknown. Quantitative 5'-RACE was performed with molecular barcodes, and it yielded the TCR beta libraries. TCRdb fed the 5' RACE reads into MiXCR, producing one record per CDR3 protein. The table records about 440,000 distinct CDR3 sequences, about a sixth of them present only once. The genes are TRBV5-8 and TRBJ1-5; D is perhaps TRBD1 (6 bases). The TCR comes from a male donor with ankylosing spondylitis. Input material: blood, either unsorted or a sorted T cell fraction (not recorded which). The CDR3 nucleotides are TGTGCCAGCGGAGAAGTAGGGGGGGGTCAGCCCCAGCATTTT. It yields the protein CASGEVGGGQPQHF.